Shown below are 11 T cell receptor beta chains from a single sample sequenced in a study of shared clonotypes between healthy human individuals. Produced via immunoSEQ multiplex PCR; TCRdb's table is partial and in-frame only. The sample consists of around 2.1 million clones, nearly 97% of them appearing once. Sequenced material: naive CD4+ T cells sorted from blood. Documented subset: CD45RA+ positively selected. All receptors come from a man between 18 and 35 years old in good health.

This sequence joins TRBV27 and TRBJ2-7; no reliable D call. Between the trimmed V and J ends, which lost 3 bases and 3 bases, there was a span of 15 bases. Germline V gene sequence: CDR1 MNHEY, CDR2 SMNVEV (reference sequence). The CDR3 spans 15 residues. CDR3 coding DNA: TGTGCCAGCAGTTTCCACAGAGCATCACACTACGAGCAGTACTTC. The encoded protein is CASSFHRASHYEQYF.

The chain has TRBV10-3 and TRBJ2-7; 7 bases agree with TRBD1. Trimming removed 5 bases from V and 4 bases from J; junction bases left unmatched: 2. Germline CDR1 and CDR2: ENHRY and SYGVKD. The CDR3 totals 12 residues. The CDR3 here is CAISWDRYEQYF. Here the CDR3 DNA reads TGTGCCATCAGTTGGGACAGATACGAGCAGTACTTC.

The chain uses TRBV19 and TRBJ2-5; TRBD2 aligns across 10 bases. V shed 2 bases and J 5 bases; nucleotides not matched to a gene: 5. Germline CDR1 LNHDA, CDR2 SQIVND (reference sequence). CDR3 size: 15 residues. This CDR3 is CASSIPSGGRETQYF. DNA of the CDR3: TGTGCCAGTAGTATACCTAGCGGGGGAAGGGAGACCCAGTACTTC.

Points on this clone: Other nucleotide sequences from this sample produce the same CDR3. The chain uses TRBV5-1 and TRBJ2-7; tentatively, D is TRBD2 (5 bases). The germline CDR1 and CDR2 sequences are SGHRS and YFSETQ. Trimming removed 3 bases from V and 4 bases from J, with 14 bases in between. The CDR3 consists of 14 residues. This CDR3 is CASSSTGVSYEQYF. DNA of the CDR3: TGCGCCAGCAGCTCAACCGGGGTTTCTTACGAGCAGTACTTC.

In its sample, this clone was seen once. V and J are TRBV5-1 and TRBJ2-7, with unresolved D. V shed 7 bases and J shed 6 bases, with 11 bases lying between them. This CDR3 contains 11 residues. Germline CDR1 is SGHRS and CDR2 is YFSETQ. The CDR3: CASGPRREQYF. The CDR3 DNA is TGCGCCAGCGGGCCTAGGCGCGAGCAGTACTTC.

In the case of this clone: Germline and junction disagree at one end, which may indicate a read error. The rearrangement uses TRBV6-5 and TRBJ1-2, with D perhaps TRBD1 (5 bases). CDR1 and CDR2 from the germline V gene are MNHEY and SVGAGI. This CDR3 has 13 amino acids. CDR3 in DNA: TGTGCCAGCACTTACGCCGGGGGGGGTGGCTACACCTTC. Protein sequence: CASTYAGGGGYTF.

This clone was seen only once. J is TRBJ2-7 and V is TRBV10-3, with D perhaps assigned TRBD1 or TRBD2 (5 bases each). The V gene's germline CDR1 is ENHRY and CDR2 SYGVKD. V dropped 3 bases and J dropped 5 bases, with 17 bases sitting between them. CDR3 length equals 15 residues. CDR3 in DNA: TGTGCCATCAGTGAAGAACGGGACGACAGCCACGAGCAGTACTTC. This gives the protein CAISEERDDSHEQYF.

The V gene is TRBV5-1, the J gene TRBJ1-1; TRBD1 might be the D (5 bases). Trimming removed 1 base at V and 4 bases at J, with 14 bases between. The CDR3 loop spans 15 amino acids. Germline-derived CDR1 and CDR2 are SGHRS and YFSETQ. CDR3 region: CASSLSGNGGTEAFF. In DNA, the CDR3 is TGCGCCAGCAGCTTGTCCGGGAATGGGGGCACTGAAGCTTTCTTT.

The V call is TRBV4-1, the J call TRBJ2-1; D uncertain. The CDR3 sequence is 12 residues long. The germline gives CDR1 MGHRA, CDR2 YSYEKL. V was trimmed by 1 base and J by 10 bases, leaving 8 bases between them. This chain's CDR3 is CASSQVRWEQFF. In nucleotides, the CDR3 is TGCGCCAGCAGCCAAGTCCGTTGGGAGCAGTTCTTC.

The CDR3 protein is CASSYSRVVYEQYF. The CDR3 nucleotides are TGTGCCAGCAGTTACAGCAGGGTTGTTTACGAGCAGTACTTC. The chain is built from TRBV6-5 and TRBJ2-7; a possible D gene is TRBD1 (5 bases). The V end lost 2 bases, the J end lost 4 bases, and 12 bases lay between the germline ends. CDR3 length: 14 residues. Germline V gives CDR1 MNHEY, CDR2 SVGAGI.

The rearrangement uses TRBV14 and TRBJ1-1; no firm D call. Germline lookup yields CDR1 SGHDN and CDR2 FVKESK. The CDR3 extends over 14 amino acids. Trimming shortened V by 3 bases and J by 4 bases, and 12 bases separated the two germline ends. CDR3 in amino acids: CASSHGIGSTEAFF. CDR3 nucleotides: TGTGCCAGCAGCCATGGGATTGGGAGCACTGAAGCTTTCTTT.